Each of the 2 T cell receptor beta chains below was sequenced from the same sample in a study of control samples from healthy donors and cancer patients. Data came from immunoSEQ multiplex PCR; TCRdb stores just in-frame clones and leaves some out. Of under 450,000 clones listed, roughly 90% are singletons. Material: PBMCs. The receptors originated from a man in his forties or fifties with head and neck cancer.

The sample holds one count of this clone. The chain carries TRBV5-1 and TRBJ2-1, with 10 bases lining up with TRBD1. CDR3 length: 15 residues. Germline CDR1 is SGHRS and CDR2 is YFSETQ. Trimming removed 4 bases from V and 9 bases from J; junction bases left unmatched: 10. The CDR3: CASSSDRGLQGEQFF. For the CDR3, the DNA is TGCGCCAGCAGCAGTGACAGGGGGCTTCAGGGTGAGCAGTTCTTC. Variable domain in full (rest from reference TRBV5-1 and TRBJ2-1): KAGVTQTPRYLIKTRGQQVTLSCSPISGHRSVSWYQQTPGQGLQFLFEYFSETQRNKGNFPGRFSGRQFSNSRSEMNVSTLELGDSALYLCASSSDRGLQGEQFFGPGTRLTVL.

This chain joins TRBV5-1 and TRBJ2-4, with no clear D. From germline, CDR1 is SGHRS and CDR2 YFSETQ. The V and J ends lost 0 bases and 4 bases respectively, with 5 bases between them. The CDR3 contains 13 residues. As DNA, the CDR3 is TGCGCCAGCAGCTTGGGAAGAAAAAACATTCAGTACTTC. This gives the protein CASSLGRKNIQYF. The complete variable domain, with remaining parts taken from reference TRBV5-1 and TRBJ2-4, reads KAGVTQTPRYLIKTRGQQVTLSCSPISGHRSVSWYQQTPGQGLQFLFEYFSETQRNKGNFPGRFSGRQFSNSRSEMNVSTLELGDSALYLCASSLGRKNIQYFGAGTRLSVL.